Listed below are T cell receptor beta chains from one sample, sequenced in a study of post-analysis software for immune sequencing data. TCRdb fed the PCR reads into MiXCR, producing one record per CDR3 protein. The table lists a few hundred thousand distinct CDR3 sequences, 36% of them singletons. Sequencing was carried out using blood. Source of these receptors: a girl aged 10 to 17 with multiple sclerosis. The CDR3 runs from the conserved cysteine through the conserved F or W. Each record gives: clone size, CDR3 length, V gene, D gene, J gene, CDR3 protein, CDR3 DNA. A D gene is named only where the DNA matches it firmly. Not all rows give a size; the values are once, few, many and, for expanded clones, a class.

size: many
length: 14
V: TRBV12-3/TRBV12-4
D: TRBD2
J: TRBJ2-1
CDR3: CASGWGASSGSLFF
DNA: TGTGCCAGCGGTTGGGGGGCATCTAGCGGGAGTCTGTTCTTC

size: many
length: 15
V: TRBV18
D: TRBD2
J: TRBJ2-1
CDR3: CASSQTSGGPNEQFF
DNA: TGTGCCAGCTCACAGACTAGCGGGGGCCCCAATGAGCAGTTCTTC

size: NA
length: 18
V: TRBV7-6
D: TRBD2
J: TRBJ2-5
CDR3: CASSLWGLAGALVNEQYF
DNA: TGTGCCAGCAGCTTATGGGGCCTAGCGGGAGCATTGGTCAATGAGCAGTACTTC

size: many
length: 15
V: TRBV18
D: NA
J: TRBJ2-5
CDR3: CASSPASRGRETQYF
DNA: TGTGCCAGCTCACCAGCGTCTCGGGGGCGTGAGACCCAGTACTTC

size: NA
length: 21
V: TRBV14
D: TRBD2
J: TRBJ2-2
CDR3: CASSRRTAGTSGNIDTGELFF
DNA: TGTGCCAGCAGCCGCCGTACGGCCGGGACTAGCGGGAATATCGACACCGGGGAGCTGTTTTTT

size: NA
length: 14
V: TRBV20-1
D: NA
J: TRBJ2-1
CDR3: CSARKPVGYNEQFF
DNA: TGCAGTGCTAGAAAGCCGGTTGGCTACAATGAGCAGTTCTTC

size: once
length: 15
V: TRBV7-9
D: NA
J: TRBJ2-5
CDR3: CASSVGGRYQETQYF
DNA: TGTGCCAGCAGCGTAGGTGGGCGATATCAAGAGACCCAGTACTTC

size: NA
length: 11
V: TRBV20-1
D: NA
J: TRBJ2-7
CDR3: CSGNRDVEQYF
DNA: TGCAGTGGGAACCGGGACGTCGAGCAGTACTTC

size: many
length: 15
V: TRBV5-1
D: NA
J: TRBJ2-6
CDR3: CASRLTPPGANVLTF
DNA: TGCGCCAGCAGATTAACACCACCAGGGGCCAACGTCCTGACTTTC

size: many
length: 14
V: TRBV25-1
D: NA
J: TRBJ2-5
CDR3: CASSFEGPWETQYF
DNA: TGTGCCAGCAGCTTCGAGGGGCCATGGGAGACCCAGTACTTC

size: NA
length: 11
V: TRBV20-1
D: NA
J: TRBJ1-1
CDR3: CSATRNTEAFF
DNA: TGCAGTGCTACCCGGAACACTGAAGCTTTCTTT

size: many
length: 15
V: TRBV12-5
D: TRBD1
J: TRBJ2-2
CDR3: CASGSGQANTGELFF
DNA: TGTGCTAGTGGTTCGGGACAGGCAAACACCGGGGAGCTGTTTTTT

size: NA
length: 11
V: TRBV11-2
D: NA
J: TRBJ1-1
CDR3: CASSPQSEAFF
DNA: TGTGCCAGCAGCCCACAGTCTGAAGCTTTCTTT

size: NA
length: 14
V: TRBV20-1
D: NA
J: TRBJ2-2
CDR3: CSARDSRGTGELFF
DNA: TGCAGTGCTAGAGATTCGCGCGGCACCGGGGAGCTGTTTTTT

size: NA
length: 14
V: TRBV5-1
D: NA
J: TRBJ2-7
CDR3: CASSYKDGYYEQYF
DNA: TGCGCCAGCAGCTACAAGGACGGGTACTATGAGCAGTACTTC

size: many
length: 15
V: TRBV27
D: TRBD1
J: TRBJ2-3
CDR3: CASSLTGIGTDTQYF
DNA: TGTGCCAGCAGTTTGACAGGGATCGGCACAGATACGCAGTATTTT

size: NA
length: 14
V: TRBV20-1
D: NA
J: TRBJ2-3
CDR3: CSAYRPPRADTQYF
DNA: TGCAGTGCCTACCGACCGCCGCGGGCAGATACGCAGTATTTT

size: many
length: 12
V: TRBV20-1
D: NA
J: TRBJ1-2
CDR3: CSASAQVRGYTF
DNA: TGCAGTGCTAGTGCCCAGGTTCGCGGCTACACCTTC

size: many
length: 12
V: TRBV3-1
D: NA
J: TRBJ1-2
CDR3: CASSPGGFGYTF
DNA: TGTGCCAGCAGCCCGGGGGGTTTTGGCTACACCTTC

size: NA
length: 13
V: TRBV7-2
D: NA
J: TRBJ2-5
CDR3: CASSGDTEETQYF
DNA: TGTGCCAGCAGCGGCGACACTGAAGAGACCCAGTACTTC

size: once
length: 14
V: TRBV20-1
D: NA
J: TRBJ2-7
CDR3: CSANIGGAAGEQYF
DNA: TGCAGTGCAAACATCGGGGGAGCGGCGGGGGAGCAGTACTTC

size: many
length: 14
V: TRBV2
D: NA
J: TRBJ2-1
CDR3: CASIGGGVYNEQFF
DNA: TGTGCCAGCATAGGCGGGGGCGTGTACAATGAGCAGTTCTTC